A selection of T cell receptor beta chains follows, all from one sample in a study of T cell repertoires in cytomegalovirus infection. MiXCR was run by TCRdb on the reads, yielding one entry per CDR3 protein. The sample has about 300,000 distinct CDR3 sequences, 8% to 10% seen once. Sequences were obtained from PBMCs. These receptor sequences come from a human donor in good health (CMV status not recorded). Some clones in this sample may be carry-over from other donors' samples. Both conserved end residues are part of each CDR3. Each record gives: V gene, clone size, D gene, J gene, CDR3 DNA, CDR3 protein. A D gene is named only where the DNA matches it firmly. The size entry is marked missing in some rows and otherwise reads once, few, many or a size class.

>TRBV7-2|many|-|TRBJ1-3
TGTGCCAGCAGCTTAAGGGATGCCACGGCGGGAAACACCATATATTTT
CASSLRDATAGNTIYF
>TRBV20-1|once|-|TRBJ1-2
TGCAGTGCTCAGGGCACCGGTGGCTACACCTTC
CSAQGTGGYTF
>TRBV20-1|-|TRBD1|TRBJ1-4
TGCAGTGCTTTACCTCCAGACAGGGGGGTTGAAAAACTGTTTTTT
CSALPPDRGVEKLFF
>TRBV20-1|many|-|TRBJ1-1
TGCAGTGCTAACCGCCGGGGGGGGCACACTGAAGCTTTCTTT
CSANRRGGHTEAFF
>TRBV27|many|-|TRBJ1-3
TGTGCCAGCAGTTTACTTGATGGAAACACCATATATTTT
CASSLLDGNTIYF
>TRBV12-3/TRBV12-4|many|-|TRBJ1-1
TGTGCCAGCAGTACCTACGGTGGTAACACTGAAGCTTTCTTT
CASSTYGGNTEAFF
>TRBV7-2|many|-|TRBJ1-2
TGTGCCAGCAGCTTAATGACTTCTAACTATGGCTACACCTTC
CASSLMTSNYGYTF
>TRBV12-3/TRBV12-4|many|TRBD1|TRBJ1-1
TGTGCCAGCAGTTCCCGCCGAAGGTGGCAGGGGACAGGCACTGAAGCTTTCTTT
CASSSRRRWQGTGTEAFF
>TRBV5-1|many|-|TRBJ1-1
TGCGCCAGCAGCACGCAGGGCAGCGTGAACACTGAAGCTTTCTTT
CASSTQGSVNTEAFF
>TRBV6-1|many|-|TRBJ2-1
TGTGCCAGCAGTTATACAAAGGATGAGCAGTTCTTC
CASSYTKDEQFF
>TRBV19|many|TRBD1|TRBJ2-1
TGTGCCAGTACCGAGACAGGGACAAGGATCTTC
CASTETGTRIF
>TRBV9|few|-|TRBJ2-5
TGTGCCAGCAGCGTCGACGGAACCCAAGAGACCCAGTACTTC
CASSVDGTQETQYF
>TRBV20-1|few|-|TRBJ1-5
TGCAGTGCTAGACACCCGGGAGGAAGCACCAATCAGCCCCAGCATTTT
CSARHPGGSTNQPQHF
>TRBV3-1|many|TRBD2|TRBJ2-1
TGTGCCAGCAGCCAAGGGACTAGCTGGGGCAATGAGCAGTTCTTC
CASSQGTSWGNEQFF
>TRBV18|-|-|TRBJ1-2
TGTGCCAGCTCACCACGGGAAGGGGACTGTGGCTACACCTTC
CASSPREGDCGYTF
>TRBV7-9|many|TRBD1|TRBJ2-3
TGTGCCAGCAGCCAACGCCATAAACAGGGGACCACAGATACGCAGTATTTT
CASSQRHKQGTTDTQYF
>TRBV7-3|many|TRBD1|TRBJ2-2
TGTGCCAGCAGCTCGTTTTACAGGGGGGCGCAAGGGAACACCGGGGAGCTGTTTTTT
CASSSFYRGAQGNTGELFF
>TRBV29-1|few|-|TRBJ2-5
TGCAGCGTCAAGGCGAAAGAGACCCAGTACTTC
CSVKAKETQYF
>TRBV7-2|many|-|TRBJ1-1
TGTGCCAGCAGCTTGGCCCGGGGTACTGAAGCTTTCTTT
CASSLARGTEAFF
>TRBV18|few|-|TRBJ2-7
TGTGCCAGCTCACCCCAGGACGGCCGAGGGGAGCAGTACTTC
CASSPQDGRGEQYF
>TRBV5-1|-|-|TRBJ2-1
TGCGCCAGCAGCATATCCGGGGCCGACAATGAGCAGTTCTTC
CASSISGADNEQFF
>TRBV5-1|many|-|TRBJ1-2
TGCGCCAGCAGCTTGGGAACACCGAATAACTATGGCTACACCTTC
CASSLGTPNNYGYTF
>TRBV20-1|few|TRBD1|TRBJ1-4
TGCAGTGCTAGAGATGACCAGGGGGTTTCTAATGAAAAACTGTTTTTT
CSARDDQGVSNEKLFF
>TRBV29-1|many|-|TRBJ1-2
TGCAGCGTTTCTGAATCCGGTCGGGGTGGCTACACCTTC
CSVSESGRGGYTF
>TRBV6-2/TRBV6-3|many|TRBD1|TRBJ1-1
TGTGCCAGCGGGGACAGGAGGGGGAACACTGAAGCTTTCTTT
CASGDRRGNTEAFF
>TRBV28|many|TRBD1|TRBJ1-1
TGTGCCAGCAGTTTACGATCCGGGGGACAGGAACTGACTGAAGCTTTCTTT
CASSLRSGGQELTEAFF
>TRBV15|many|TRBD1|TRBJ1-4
TGTGCCACCATCAGGGGGTTCGGTGAAAAACTGTTTTTT
CATIRGFGEKLFF
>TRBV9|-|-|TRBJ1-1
TGTGCCAGCAGCGTGTCGCAACAGAATGAAGCTTTCTTT
CASSVSQQNEAFF
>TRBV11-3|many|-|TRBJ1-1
TGTGCCAGCAGCTCCGAGGCGGCCACTGAAGCTTTCTTT
CASSSEAATEAFF
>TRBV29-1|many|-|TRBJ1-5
TGCAGCGTTGAACAGGGTGGTCAGCCCCAGCATTTT
CSVEQGGQPQHF
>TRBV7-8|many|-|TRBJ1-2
TGTGCCAGCAGCTTAGGGAGTTCGCCAACCGGTTATGGCTACACCTTC
CASSLGSSPTGYGYTF
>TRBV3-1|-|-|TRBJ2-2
TGTGCCAGCAGCCGCCGGGGAGCCGGGGAGCTGTTTTTT
CASSRRGAGELFF
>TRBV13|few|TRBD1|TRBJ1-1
TGTGCCAGCAGACGACTGTCGGGACAGGGGGTTTCTTTCTTT
CASRRLSGQGVSFF
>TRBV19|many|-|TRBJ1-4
TGTGCCAGTAGGACTTTGACGGATCCTAATGAAAAACTGTTTTTT
CASRTLTDPNEKLFF
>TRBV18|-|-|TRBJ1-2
TGTGCCAGCTCACCAAGACAGGAGGGATATGGCTACACCTTC
CASSPRQEGYGYTF
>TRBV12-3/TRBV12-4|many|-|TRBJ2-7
TGTGCCAGCAGTGCCGGGACCCCCTCCTACGAGCAGTACTTC
CASSAGTPSYEQYF
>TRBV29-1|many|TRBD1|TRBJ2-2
TGCAGCGCGTTAAGGGGGCTGGGCACCGGGGAGCTGTTTTTT
CSALRGLGTGELFF
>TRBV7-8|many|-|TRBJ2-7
TGTGCCAGCAGCGGAGGGAATGACGACGAGCAGTACTTC
CASSGGNDDEQYF
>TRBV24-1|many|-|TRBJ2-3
TGTGCCACCAGCCCCTCGGAATATACGCAGTATTTT
CATSPSEYTQYF
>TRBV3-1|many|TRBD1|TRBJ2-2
TGTGCCAGCAGCCAAGCAGGGGGCACCGGGGAGCTGTTTTTT
CASSQAGGTGELFF
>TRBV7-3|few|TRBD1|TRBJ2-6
TGTGCCAGCAGCGGAGGACAGGGCGTTGGGGCCAACGTCCTGACTTTC
CASSGGQGVGANVLTF
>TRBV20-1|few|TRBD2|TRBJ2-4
TGCAGTGCTAGAGTCCCAGCGGGGGGGGACATTCAGTACTTC
CSARVPAGGDIQYF
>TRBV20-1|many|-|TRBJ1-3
TGCAGTGCTAGAGAACAGGGAGCAGGCAATCTAGGAAACACCATATATTTT
CSAREQGAGNLGNTIYF
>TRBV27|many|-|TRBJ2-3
TGTGCCAGCAGTTCGCGGGACAGTCAGTATTTT
CASSSRDSQYF
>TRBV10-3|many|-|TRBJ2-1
TGTGCCATCAATAGGCAGGGCGGGTTTGATGAGCAGTTCTTC
CAINRQGGFDEQFF
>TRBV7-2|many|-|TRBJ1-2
TGTGCCAGCATCGGGACTCATGGCTACACCTTC
CASIGTHGYTF
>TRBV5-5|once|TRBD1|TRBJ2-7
TGTGCCAGCAGCTTCCGGGACAGGGTCTACGAGCAGTACTTC
CASSFRDRVYEQYF
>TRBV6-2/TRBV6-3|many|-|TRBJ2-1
TGTGCCAGCAGGTCTAGCCTCTCCTACAATGAGCAGTTCTTC
CASRSSLSYNEQFF
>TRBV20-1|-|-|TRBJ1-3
TGCAGTGCTAGAACAGGGTCTACTGGAAACACCATATATTTT
CSARTGSTGNTIYF